One and the same sample provided the 14 T cell receptor beta chains below, sequenced in a study of PD-L1 blockade in urothelial cancer (dated by TCRdb to the late 2010s). The library was produced with the immunoSEQ multiplex PCR assay. What TCRdb holds here is the immuneACCESS table cut down to in-frame rearrangements. Part of the clones is not present; checked against another copy, under half of the missing clones reflect an unresolved V gene, and the others are unexplained. A total of some 35,000 clones appear in this sample, 90% of them only once. Jointly, the top ten make up more than 6.5% of the sample. Sample: PBMCs, taken around atezolizumab (anti-PD-L1) treatment. The source of these receptors is a man aged 65-85 years with urothelial cancer.

The chain is built from TRBV21-1 and TRBJ1-3. TRBV21-1 constitutes a pseudogene. The length of the CDR3 is 19 residues. Here the CDR3 DNA reads TGTGCCAGCAGCAAATTCGCGCCCGTACTCTCATCGCCCGGAAACACCATATATTTT. It specifies CASSKFAPVLSSPGNTIYF.

This rearrangement joins TRBV6-4 to TRBJ1-5; no clear D. V was trimmed by 3 bases and J by 3 bases, leaving 9 bases between them. The CDR3 is made up of 14 amino acids. Germline values: CDR1 MRHNA, CDR2 SNTAGT. The CDR3 bases are TGTGCCAGCAGTGAGTCAGGTTCCAATCAGCCCCAGCATTTT. Amino acid sequence: CASSESGSNQPQHF.

This clone came up once. This sequence joins TRBV4-1 and TRBJ2-1; 8 nucleotides align to TRBD2. J lost 4 bases, V lost 0 bases, and 5 bases had no gene match. Germline CDR1 reads MGHRA; CDR2 reads YSYEKL. The CDR3 totals 16 residues. CDR3 sequence (DNA): TGCGCCAGCAGCCAAGATGTGACTAGCGCGTACAATGAGCAGTTCTTC. This gives the protein CASSQDVTSAYNEQFF.

The chain joins TRBV7-7 to TRBJ2-2, with unresolved D. CDR3 size: 13 residues. In germline, CDR1 is SSHAT, CDR2 FNYEAQ (reference sequence). V was cut by 1 base and J by 5 bases, with 5 bases left in between. DNA of the CDR3: TGTGCCAGCAGCTTAGAGAGAACCGGGGAGCTGTTTTTT. Translation: CASSLERTGELFF.

V is TRBV9 and J is TRBJ2-5; 12 bases are shared with TRBD2. J was trimmed by 2 bases and V by 0 bases; bases with no gene match: 8. This CDR3 has 18 residues. CDR1 and CDR2 from the germline V gene are SGDLS and YYNGEE. The chain's CDR3 is CASSVGTSGNPRQETQYF. Written as DNA, the CDR3 is TGTGCCAGCAGCGTAGGGACTAGCGGGAATCCTCGACAAGAGACCCAGTACTTC.

The chain is built from TRBV1 and TRBJ2-1; the table's D call, TRBD2, has no DNA check behind it. TRBV1 constitutes a pseudogene. The CDR3 has 16 residues. This CDR3 reads CTSSHEAGVGEHEQFF. CDR3 coding DNA: TGCACCAGCAGCCATGAGGCGGGAGTGGGGGAACATGAGCAGTTCTTC.

The chain is built from TRBV4-2 and TRBJ1-4; tentatively, D is TRBD1 (5 bases). V gave up 0 bases and J gave up 0 bases, with 14 bases separating them. CDR3 size: 18 residues. Per the germline V gene, CDR1 is LGHNA and CDR2 is YNFKEQ. The CDR3 sequence is CASSQEVFGATTNEKLFF. CDR3 in DNA: TGTGCCAGCAGCCAAGAGGTTTTTGGGGCCACAACTAATGAAAAACTGTTTTTT.

The CDR3 spells CASRPLAGGVDTQYF. CDR3 sequence (DNA): TGTGCCAGCAGGCCCCTAGCGGGAGGGGTAGATACGCAGTATTTT. This sequence joins TRBV28 and TRBJ2-3; 12 nucleotides line up with TRBD2. The CDR3 is 15 amino acids. The V segment lost 6 bases and the J segment 5 bases; nucleotides outside the gene matches: 6. The germline CDR1 and CDR2 sequences are MDHEN and SYDVKM.

The chain has TRBV10-1 and TRBJ2-5, with TRBD2 matching 9 bases. V lost 3 bases to trimming and J lost 3 bases; unmatched junction nucleotides: 2. Germline V lookup: CDR1 WNHNN, CDR2 SYGVQD (reference sequence). CDR3 length: 14 residues. Here the CDR3 DNA reads TGCGCCAGCAGTGACCGACTAGCGGAAGAGACCCAGTACTTC. Protein sequence: CASSDRLAEETQYF.

This sequence joins TRBV2 and TRBJ2-7; 16 bases agree with TRBD2. With 9 bases clipped from V and 7 bases from J, the junction kept 6 bases outside the gene matches. Looked up from germline, CDR1 is SNHLY and CDR2 is FYNNEI. The CDR3 covers 14 residues. The CDR3 is CARGLAGGQGEQYF. CDR3 sequence (DNA): TGTGCCAGGGGACTAGCGGGAGGGCAGGGTGAGCAGTACTTC.

The chain couples TRBV4-2 to TRBJ2-3; TRBD2 might be the D (6 bases). The CDR3 totals 16 residues. CDR1 is LGHNA and CDR2 is YNFKEQ in the germline V gene. Trimming removed 3 bases from V and 4 bases from J, with 17 bases in between. CDR3 in amino acids: CASSHLRDSRADTQYF. For the CDR3, the DNA is TGTGCCAGCAGCCACCTCCGGGACTCCAGAGCAGATACGCAGTATTTT.

CDR3 bases: TGCGCCAGCAGCTTGGGTTTAGCTTCATACGAGCAGTACTTC. Protein sequence: CASSLGLASYEQYF. V and J are TRBV5-1 and TRBJ2-7; D is ambiguous. CDR1 SGHRS and CDR2 YFSETQ come from the germline V gene. The CDR3 spans 14 residues. V was trimmed by 0 bases and J by 4 bases, leaving 11 bases between them.

V gene TRBV13 combines with J gene TRBJ1-2; D not resolved. The CDR3 runs 14 residues. Germline V lookup: CDR1 PRHDT, CDR2 FYEKMQ (reference sequence). V was cut by 2 bases and J by 2 bases, with 9 bases left in between. The CDR3 loop reads CASSLSRSNYGYTF. The CDR3 nucleotides read TGTGCCAGCAGCTTAAGCCGGTCCAACTATGGCTACACCTTC.

The rearrangement joins TRBV18 to TRBJ2-3; 10 bases agree with TRBD2. The CDR3 covers 16 residues. The V gene end was trimmed by 1 base and the J gene end by 4 bases; junction bases not matched to a gene: 5. Germline assignment: CDR1 KGHSH and CDR2 LQKENI. CDR3 DNA: TGTGCCAGCTCACCACGGTCTAGCGGGAGCCCAGATACGCAGTATTTT. Its protein product is CASSPRSSGSPDTQYF.